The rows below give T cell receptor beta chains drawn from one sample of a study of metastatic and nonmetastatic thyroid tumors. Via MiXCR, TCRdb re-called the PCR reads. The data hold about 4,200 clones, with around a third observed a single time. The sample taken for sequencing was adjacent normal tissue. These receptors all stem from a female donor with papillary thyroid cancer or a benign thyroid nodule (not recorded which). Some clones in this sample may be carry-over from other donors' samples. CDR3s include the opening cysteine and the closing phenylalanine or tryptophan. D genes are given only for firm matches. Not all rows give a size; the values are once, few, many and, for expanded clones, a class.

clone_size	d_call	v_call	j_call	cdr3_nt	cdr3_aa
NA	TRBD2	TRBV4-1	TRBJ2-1	TGCGCCAGCAGGGGGGGACTAGCGGGAAGCAATGAGCAGTTCTTC	CASRGGLAGSNEQFF
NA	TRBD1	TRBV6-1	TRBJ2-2	TGTGCCAGCAGTCGACAGGGCACCGGGGAGCTGTTTTTT	CASSRQGTGELFF
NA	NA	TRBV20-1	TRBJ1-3	TGCAGTGCTAGAGACCCCCGGGACGGCGGAAACACCATATATTTT	CSARDPRDGGNTIYF
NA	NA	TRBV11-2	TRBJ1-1	TGTGCCAGCAGCTTAAACAGGGTGAACACTGAAGCTTTCTTT	CASSLNRVNTEAFF
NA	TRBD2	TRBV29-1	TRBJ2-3	TGCAGCGTTGGGCAGCGGGAGGTGGCGGATACGCAGTATTTT	CSVGQREVADTQYF
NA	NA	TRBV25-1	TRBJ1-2	TGTGCCAGCAGTGGCCGGGACACTAACTATGGCTACACCTTC	CASSGRDTNYGYTF
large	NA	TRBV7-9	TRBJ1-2	TGTGCCAGCAGCTTGGGGGTGGACTATGGCTACACCTTC	CASSLGVDYGYTF
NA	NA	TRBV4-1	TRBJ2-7	TGCGCCAGCAGCCCGAATGAGCCCAACTACGAGCAGTACTTC	CASSPNEPNYEQYF
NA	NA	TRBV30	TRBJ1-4	TGTGCCTGGATGGTGGGATATCAAAAACTGTTTTTT	CAWMVGYQKLFF
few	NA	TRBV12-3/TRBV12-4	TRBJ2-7	TGTGCCAGCAGTTTAAGGGGGACTGTCTACTACGAGCAGTACTTC	CASSLRGTVYYEQYF
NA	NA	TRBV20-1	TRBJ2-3	TGCAGTGCTAGAGTAGACACAGATACGCAGTATTTT	CSARVDTDTQYF
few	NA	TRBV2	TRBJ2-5	TGTGCCAGCACCGCGGGGTGGGAGACCCAGTACTTC	CASTAGWETQYF
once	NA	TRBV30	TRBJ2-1	TGTGCCTGGAACAGGAGAAGCAATGAGCAGTTCTTC	CAWNRRSNEQFF
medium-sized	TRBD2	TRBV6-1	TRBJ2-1	TGTGCCAGCGGGCTAGCGGGAGGCAATGAGCAGTTCTTC	CASGLAGGNEQFF
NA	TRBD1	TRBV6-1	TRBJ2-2	TGTGCCAGCAGTAGGGACAGGTTGACCGGGGAGCTGTTTTTT	CASSRDRLTGELFF
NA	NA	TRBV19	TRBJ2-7	TGTGCCAGTAGTCCTGCCCTTTCCTACGAGCAGTACTTC	CASSPALSYEQYF
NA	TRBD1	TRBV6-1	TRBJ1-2	TGTGCCAGCATCTTCCGGGACAGGGCTGGCTACACCTTC	CASIFRDRAGYTF
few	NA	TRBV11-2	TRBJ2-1	TGTGCCAGCAGCTACACCCCGGGACTGGGTACACATGAGCAGTTCTTC	CASSYTPGLGTHEQFF
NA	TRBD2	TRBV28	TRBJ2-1	TGTGCCAGCAGTGGGGCTAGCGGGAGTAATGAGCAGTTCTTC	CASSGASGSNEQFF
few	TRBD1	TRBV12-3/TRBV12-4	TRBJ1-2	TGTGCCAGCAGTCGGACAGGGGTTTATTATGGCTACACCTTC	CASSRTGVYYGYTF
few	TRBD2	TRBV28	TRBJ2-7	TGTGCCAGCAGTTTCGGCTTAGCGGGGGACGAGCAGTACTTC	CASSFGLAGDEQYF
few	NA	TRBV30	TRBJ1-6	TGTGCCTGGAGTAGCGGAATTAATTCACCCCTCCACTTT	CAWSSGINSPLHF
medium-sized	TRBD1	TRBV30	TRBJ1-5	TGTGCCTGGAAGACAGGGAATCAGCCCCAGCATTTT	CAWKTGNQPQHF
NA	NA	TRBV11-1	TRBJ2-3	TGTGCCAGCAGCCATCTTGCTGCGGGGACCTTCACAGATACGCAGTATTTT	CASSHLAAGTFTDTQYF
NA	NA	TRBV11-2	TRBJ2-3	TGTGCCAGCAGCTTAGGGGCAAGAGGGGGGGGCACAGATACGCAGTATTTT	CASSLGARGGGTDTQYF
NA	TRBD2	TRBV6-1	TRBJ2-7	TGTGCCAGCAGGGAAGCCCTAGCGGGGGTCTACGAGCAGTACTTC	CASREALAGVYEQYF
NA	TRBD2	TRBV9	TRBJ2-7	TGTGCCAGCAGCTTAGGAGGAGGACTAGGGGCCTACGAGCAGTACTTC	CASSLGGGLGAYEQYF
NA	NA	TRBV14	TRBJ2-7	TGTGCCAGCAGCCACTCCTACGAGCAGTACTTC	CASSHSYEQYF
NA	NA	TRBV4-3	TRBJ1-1	TGCGCCAGCAGCCAAGATTTGGTAACTGAAGCTTTCTTT	CASSQDLVTEAFF
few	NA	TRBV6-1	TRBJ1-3	TGTGCCAGCAGCCTAGGGCTGGGTTACTCTGGAGACACCATATATTTT	CASSLGLGYSGDTIYF
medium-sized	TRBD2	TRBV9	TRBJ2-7	TGTGCCAGCAGCGTAGGACTAGCCGACTACGAGCAGTACTTC	CASSVGLADYEQYF
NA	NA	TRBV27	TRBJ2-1	TGTGCCAGCAGCTTAAGGGCGGCGAGCTCCTACAATGAGCAGTTCTTC	CASSLRAASSYNEQFF
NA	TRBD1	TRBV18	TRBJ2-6	TGTGCCAGCTCACCAACGACAGGGCCCAGGTCTTGGGCCAATGTCCTGACTTTC	CASSPTTGPRSWANVLTF
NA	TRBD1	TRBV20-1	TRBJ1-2	TGCAGTGCCATCCCGTCAGGGGGTTGGGGCTACACCTTC	CSAIPSGGWGYTF
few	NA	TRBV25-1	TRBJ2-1	TGTGCCAGCAGTGATCGCGGGGAACGACTATACAATGAGCAGTTCTTC	CASSDRGERLYNEQFF
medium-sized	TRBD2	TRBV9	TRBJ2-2	TGTGCCAGCAGCGTAGGTGGGGGGGCGAACACCGGGGAGCTGTTTTTT	CASSVGGGANTGELFF
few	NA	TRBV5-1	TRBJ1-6	TGCGCCAGCACCCCTGCCGGGGGGTATTCACCCCTCCACTTT	CASTPAGGYSPLHF
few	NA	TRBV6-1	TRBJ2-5	TGTGCCAGCAGTGAACATGGGGCTCGAGAGACCCAGTACTTC	CASSEHGARETQYF
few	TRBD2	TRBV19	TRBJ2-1	TGTGCCAGTAGTATAGGACTAGCGGACTACAATGAGCAGTTCTTC	CASSIGLADYNEQFF
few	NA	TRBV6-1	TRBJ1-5	TGTGCCAGCCACAGCGGGGGGCAGCCCCAGCATTTT	CASHSGGQPQHF
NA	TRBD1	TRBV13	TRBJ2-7	TGTGCCAGCAGACCCTTCGGACAGGGCTACGAGCAGTACTTC	CASRPFGQGYEQYF
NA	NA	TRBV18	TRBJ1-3	TGTGCCAGCGCGCCTAGAGACTCTGGAAACACCATATATTTT	CASAPRDSGNTIYF
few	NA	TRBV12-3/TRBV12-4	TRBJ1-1	TGTGCCAGCACCATGGGCAGGGGTAACACTGAAGCTTTCTTT	CASTMGRGNTEAFF
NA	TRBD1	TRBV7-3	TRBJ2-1	TGTGCCAGCAGCTTAAATAGGGGGCGCGACAATGAGCAGTTCTTC	CASSLNRGRDNEQFF
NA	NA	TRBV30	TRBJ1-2	TGTGCCTGGAGTGTATATTCTGGCTACACCTTC	CAWSVYSGYTF
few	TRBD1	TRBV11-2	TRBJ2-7	TGTGCCAGCAGCTTTTTACAGGGGCCGTCCTACGAGCAGTACTTC	CASSFLQGPSYEQYF
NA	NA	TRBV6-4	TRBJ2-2	TGTGCCAGCAGTGACGGAACCAAGGGAACCGGGGAGCTGTTTTTT	CASSDGTKGTGELFF
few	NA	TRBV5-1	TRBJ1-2	TGCGCCAGCAGCTTGGTCGGACAGCCTAACTATGGCTACACCTTC	CASSLVGQPNYGYTF
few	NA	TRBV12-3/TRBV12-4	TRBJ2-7	TGTGCCAGCAGTTCCAGCACGGGCACCTACGAGCAGTACTTC	CASSSSTGTYEQYF